This T cell receptor (beta chain) originates from a study of T cell responses to AZD1222 COVID-19 vaccine listed by TCRdb under 2021. Concerning the study at large: TCR sequencing was performed for roughly 240 trial participants, of whom some 200 were given two doses of AZD1222 and 26 were given two doses of MenACWY control vaccine. Trial participants were enrolled by age into 18-55, 56-69 and 70-plus year subgroups, with approximately 150, 28 and 58 TCR-sequenced participants respectively.

Per the publication, the time point label means: about 28 days (+/-7) after the second vaccine dose. AZD1222 recipients given second doses at about 4 weeks or at about 12 weeks were pooled, since spike-specific TCR depth and breadth were not found to differ between the two schedules. Vaccinee samples came from UK trials COV001 and COV002, including a single-blind randomized controlled phase 2/3 trial of AZD1222 (ChAdOx1 nCoV-19) in healthy adults. For TCRbeta chain sequencing, PBMC samples from trial participants were taken at day 0 and at day 28 after the second dose. The paper's findings and limits, for the study overall: Because no samples from the day 14 peak response were available, repertoires could be characterized only after the peak T cell response. Participants were mostly white British, with more females than males. The authors suggested clonal diversity may have been underestimated. The 56-69-year group was small, and its depth increase did not reach significance, likely because of low power. A significant rise in spike-specific TCR breadth and depth was observed after two AZD1222 doses relative to day 0 and relative to MenACWY recipients. Vaccine-associated CD4 TCRs spanned the whole spike protein, with dominant responses in regions 160-218 and 743-854. Conclusions about previously exposed vaccinees are limited, since just six AZD1222 recipients were seropositive for SARS-CoV-2 at baseline. Nearly half of unique spike-specific TCRs reportedly recognized epitopes outside regions mutated in the B.1.351 and B.1.1.7 variants.

A remark on this clone: There is no known antigen for this receptor. No much larger clone exists at a distance of one base, and base qualities are not known.

CDR1 SNHLY and CDR2 FYNNEI were looked up in the germline V gene. The CDR3 goes from the cysteine to the phenylalanine over 16 residues. Of all the DNA, just the CDR3 is kept, 48 bases in frame from base 1. Relative to germline, V is missing 3 bases and J is missing 1 base, with 2 bases of the junction outside any gene match. The CDR3 regions of human TCRbeta chains were subjected to immunosequencing. The authors' pipeline ran thus. Repertoire TCRs were matched against a reference library of SARS-CoV-2-specific TCRs generated with the MIRA antigen-specificity platform. Breadth was defined as the fraction of unique TCRs that were SARS-CoV-2-associated, and depth was defined as the fraction of total T cells that were SARS-CoV-2-associated. Using the MIRA data, each spike-specific TCR was assigned both to the spike region to which the TCR was reactive and to a CD4 or CD8 class. Log10-transformed breadth and depth values were compared by one-way ANOVA with Sidak's multiple comparisons tests. TCRdb stores this immuneACCESS table with in-frame sequences only. Part of the clones is absent; in the studies checked, under half of the shortfall reflects unresolved V genes, and no reason is known for the rest. V and J calls and clone size come straight from that table; D and trimming were deduced from the DNA. Recorded for this sample are about 130,000 clones; 89% of them occurred a single time. The ten largest clones represent about 9.5% of the sample.

The chain links TRBV2 with TRBJ1-4, with 10 bases in between that match TRBD1. This receptor was taken from an adult who received the AZD1222 COVID-19 vaccine. The source was peripheral blood, collected 28 days after the second AZD1222 dose. In nucleotide form, the sequence is TGTGCCAGCAGTGATGGGGACAGGGGAACTAATGAAAAACTGTTTTTT. Translated, it gives CASSDGDRGTNEKLFF.